A single sample is the source of the 27 T cell receptor beta chains below, sequenced in a study of low-dose radiotherapy and immunotherapy resistance in tumors. Alpha and beta chains were covered, as first-strand cDNA relied on TRAV- and TRBV-specific primers. Over about 19 PCR cycles, TCRs were amplified from a constant-region primer and V-primer adapter. From the reads, TCRdb called clonotypes with MiXCR, one entry per CDR3 protein. Of about 91,000 distinct CDR3 sequences detected, more than 20% appear once; the ten largest clones hold 9.5% to 15%. Specified time point: after trial treatment. Treatment defined: LDRT plus nivolumab, ipilimumab, low-dose cyclophosphamide and aspirin (RACIN trial). Sequences were derived from PBMCs, sampled after low-dose radiotherapy plus immunotherapy. Receptors were obtained from a female donor with ovarian cancer.

This clonotype was found many times. The chain recombines TRBV4-1 with TRBJ1-6; the D gene is possibly TRBD1 (5 bases). Trimming took 4 bases from V and 13 from J, leaving 23 bases between them. Germline V lookup: CDR1 MGHRA, CDR2 YSYEKL. This CDR3 region has 16 residues. The CDR3 reads CASSPPWEGRGTPLHF. The CDR3, as DNA: TGCGCCAGCAGCCCCCCTTGGGAAGGAAGGGGTACGCCCCTCCACTTT.

This clonotype was counted ten times or more. In DNA form, the CDR3 reads TGCAGTGCTAGTACTCCTCCAGGCGAGTTCTTC. This sequence encodes CSASTPPGEFF. The genes are TRBV20-1 and TRBJ2-1, with D hard to call. From germline, CDR1 is DFQATT and CDR2 SNEGSKA (reference sequence). The CDR3 is 11 residues long. V was cut by 3 bases and J by 14 bases, with 14 bases left in between.

At least ten counts were recorded for this clonotype. V usage is TRBV5-1 and J usage is TRBJ2-3; 7 nucleotides match TRBD2. V dropped 0 bases and J dropped 0; count of bases not matched to a gene: 4. CDR1 SGHRS and CDR2 YFSETQ come from the germline V gene. This CDR3 contains 16 residues. CDR3 DNA sequence: TGCGCCAGCAGCTTGGCGGCTAGCGGTAGCACAGATACGCAGTATTTT. Translated: CASSLAASGSTDTQYF.

This clonotype was observed at least ten times. The V gene is TRBV5-1, the J gene TRBJ2-5; maybe TRBD1 (6 bases). CDR3 length equals 15 residues. The V gene lost 4 bases and the J gene lost 5 bases, with 18 bases spanning the gap. Germline values: CDR1 SGHRS, CDR2 YFSETQ. CDR3 region: CASSTRQDWSETQYF. The DNA for the CDR3 is TGCGCCAGCAGCACCCGACAGGATTGGTCGGAGACCCAGTACTTC.

V and J are TRBV2 and TRBJ2-7; maybe TRBD1 (6 bases). Germline-derived CDR1 and CDR2 are SNHLY and FYNNEI. V lost 7 bases and J lost 1, with 11 bases in between. The CDR3 extends over 13 amino acids. CDR3 residues: CASTRQESYEQYF. The CDR3 DNA follows: TGTGCCAGCACGAGACAGGAGTCCTACGAGCAGTACTTC.

The chain couples TRBV10-3 to TRBJ2-3; tentatively, D is TRBD1 (6 bases). Per germline, CDR1 ENHRY and CDR2 SYGVKD. The CDR3 extends over 15 amino acids. Trimming removed 2 bases at V and 0 bases at J, with 9 bases between. The CDR3 DNA sequence: TGTGCCATCAGTGAGGGGCAGGGGAGCACAGATACGCAGTATTTT. Translation: CAISEGQGSTDTQYF.

This clonotype was counted many times. The chain couples TRBV30 to TRBJ1-2; no firm D call. The V and J ends lost 4 bases and 0 bases respectively, with 9 bases between them. This CDR3 contains 13 residues. Germline CDR1 reads GTSNPN; CDR2 reads SVGIG (reference sequence). The CDR3 here is CAWNYGANYGYTF. CDR3 DNA sequence: TGTGCCTGGAACTACGGGGCTAACTATGGCTACACCTTC. Full variable domain (outside the CDR3, taken from reference TRBV30 and TRBJ1-2): SQTIHQWPATLVQPVGSPLSLECTVEGTSNPNLYWYRQAAGRGLQLLFYSVGIGQISSEVPQNLSASRPQDRQFILSSKKLLLSDSGFYLCAWNYGANYGYTFGSGTRLTVV.

This clonotype was observed many times. This chain joins TRBV27 and TRBJ2-1; D remains unclear. Trimming removed 3 bases at V and 0 bases at J, with 9 bases between. The CDR3 has 15 amino acids. Germline CDR1 is MNHEY and CDR2 is SMNVEV (reference sequence). CDR3 nucleotide sequence: TGTGCCAGCAGTTTTACTCCGAGCTCCTACAATGAGCAGTTCTTC. The encoded protein is CASSFTPSSYNEQFF.

This clonotype was seen ten or more times. The chain links TRBV28 to TRBJ2-7, with TRBD2 matching 7 bases. CDR1 and CDR2 from the germline V gene are MDHEN and SYDVKM. J gave up 3 bases and V 8 bases, and 7 bases lay outside the gene matches. The CDR3 is made up of 13 amino acids. CDR3 residues: CASHGGGNYEQYF. In nucleotides, the CDR3 is TGTGCCAGCCATGGGGGGGGAAACTACGAGCAGTACTTC.

This clonotype was found many times. The V gene is TRBV5-4, the J gene TRBJ2-5; D unclear. Germline V gene lookup returns CDR1 SGHNT and CDR2 YYREEE (reference sequence). V was cut by 1 base and J by 5 bases, with 3 bases left in between. The CDR3 covers 11 residues. The CDR3 DNA follows: TGTGCCAGCAGCTTGTCGGAGACCCAGTACTTC. Translated: CASSLSETQYF.

This clonotype was picked up many times. The chain is built from TRBV10-3 and TRBJ1-1, with TRBD1 matching 7 bases. The trim removed 7 bases at V and 7 bases at J, leaving 12 bases unmatched. The germline gives CDR1 ENHRY, CDR2 SYGVKD. The CDR3 has 14 residues. The CDR3 region has the DNA TGTGCCATCACTAACCGGCCGGGACAGAATGAAGCTTTCTTT. This encodes CAITNRPGQNEAFF.

This clonotype showed up many times. J is TRBJ2-7 and V is TRBV5-8; 10 bases fit TRBD2. V gave up 3 bases and J gave up 2 bases; unmatched junction bases: 5. The CDR3 consists of 15 residues. In germline, CDR1 is SGHTS, CDR2 YDEGEE. Here the CDR3 DNA reads TGTGCCAGCAGCTCGCTAGCGGGAGACCCCTACGAGCAGTACTTC. Translating gives CASSSLAGDPYEQYF.

The chain carries TRBV30 and TRBJ2-3; TRBD2 agrees at 9 bases. From germline, CDR1 is GTSNPN and CDR2 SVGIG (reference sequence). Trimming removed 0 bases from V and 3 bases from J; junction bases left unmatched: 4. The CDR3 is made up of 15 amino acids. CDR3 sequence reads: CAWSVGAGGTDTQYF. The CDR3 nucleotides read TGTGCCTGGAGTGTCGGGGCGGGGGGGACAGATACGCAGTATTTT.

V is TRBV4-1 and J is TRBJ2-1, with D unclear. Germline loops: CDR1 MGHRA, CDR2 YSYEKL. V was clipped by 1 base and J by 0 bases, with 7 bases between them. This CDR3 is 15 amino acids long. The CDR3, as DNA: TGCGCCAGCAGCCAAGGTGTAAGCTCCTACAATGAGCAGTTCTTC. Its translation is CASSQGVSSYNEQFF.

The rearrangement uses TRBV10-3 and TRBJ2-5; 8 bases align to TRBD2. V was clipped by 3 bases and J by 2 bases; unmatched bases: 8. Germline assignment: CDR1 ENHRY and CDR2 SYGVKD. The CDR3 consists of 16 residues. The CDR3 sequence: CAISDGASGLQETQYF. DNA of the CDR3: TGTGCCATCAGTGATGGGGCTAGCGGGTTACAAGAGACCCAGTACTTC.

By sample share, this clonotype is medium-sized. The V call is TRBV6-1, the J call TRBJ2-3; no clear D. Looked up from germline, CDR1 is MNHNS and CDR2 is SASEGT. The CDR3 covers 11 residues. V was pared by 6 bases and J by 5 bases, with 6 bases between. In DNA form, the CDR3 reads TGTGCCAGCAGCCTCCAAGATACGCAGTATTTT. Encoded protein: CASSLQDTQYF.

This rearrangement joins TRBV29-1 to TRBJ2-7, with 9 bases identical to TRBD1. The J segment lost 1 base and the V segment lost 4 bases, leaving 2 bases of the junction unmatched. Germline V gives CDR1 SQVTM, CDR2 ANQGSEA. The CDR3 runs 13 residues. CDR3 amino acids: CSVGQGGSYEQYF. Here the CDR3 DNA reads TGCAGCGTTGGACAGGGGGGGTCCTACGAGCAGTACTTC.

A note on this clonotype: This sequence is one base from a far larger clone and is likely a read error. The chain employs TRBV24-1 and TRBJ2-5, with TRBD1 matching 7 bases. The CDR3 is made up of 13 amino acids. V lost 7 bases to trimming and J lost 11 bases; unmatched junction nucleotides: 12. Germline-derived CDR1 and CDR2 are KGHDR and SFDVKD. CDR3 region: CATRKGTANEQYF. CDR3 DNA sequence: TGTGCCACCAGAAAAGGGACAGCGAATGAGCAGTACTTC.

In this sample, this clonotype turned up many times. The rearrangement links TRBV29-1 to TRBJ2-7; 11 bases agree with TRBD2. This CDR3 has 13 residues. CDR1 is SQVTM and CDR2 is ANQGSEA in the germline V gene. V gave up 4 bases and J gave up 11 bases; unmatched junction bases: 10. Here the CDR3 reads CSVALLAGGMEYF. DNA of the CDR3: TGCAGCGTTGCTCTGCTAGCGGGGGGAATGGAGTACTTC.

This CDR3 is CASSPPSGTNEQFF. The CDR3, as DNA: TGTGCCAGCTCACCACCGTCCGGGACCAATGAGCAGTTCTTC. The chain uses TRBV18 and TRBJ2-1; D could derive from TRBD1 or TRBD2 (5 bases each). Trimming removed 0 bases at V and 6 bases at J, with 9 bases between. The CDR3 spans 14 residues. Germline assignment: CDR1 KGHSH and CDR2 LQKENI.

The chain couples TRBV5-1 to TRBJ1-5, with 8 positions matching TRBD1. Trimming took 4 bases from V and 7 from J; bases not matched to a gene: 13. Looked up from germline, CDR1 is SGHRS and CDR2 is YFSETQ. The CDR3 length is 16 residues. CDR3 coding DNA: TGCGCCAGCAGCCTCGAGGCCGGGACAGGCGAACAGCCCCAGCATTTT. Translated: CASSLEAGTGEQPQHF.

About this clonotype: It differs at one base from a far larger clone, so likely a read error. J is TRBJ2-4 and V is TRBV6-6, with D tentatively TRBD1 or TRBD2 (5 bases each). CDR1 is MNHNY and CDR2 is SVGAGI in the germline V gene (reference sequence). The length of the CDR3 is 20 residues. Trimming cost V 5 bases and J 0 bases, with 26 bases left between them. The CDR3 bases are TGTGCCAGCAGTGGACAACCTATTTTCGACGGGGCCCTAGCCAAAAACATTCAGTACTTC. Its translation: CASSGQPIFDGALAKNIQYF.

About this clonotype itself: A far larger clone differs by one base, so this is likely a read error. The rearrangement uses TRBV2 and TRBJ1-6, with 8 positions matching TRBD1. V lost 3 bases and J lost 6; bases outside the gene matches: 4. The CDR3 spans 15 residues. The germline V gene has CDR1 SNHLY and CDR2 FYNNEI. CDR3 sequence: CASSERGQGNSPLHF. The CDR3 coding sequence is TGTGCCAGCAGTGAGCGAGGACAGGGTAATTCACCCCTCCACTTT.

This clonotype was observed a single time. One base separates it from a far larger clone, so it is likely a read error. Since no conserved phenylalanine or tryptophan closes the CDR3, a read error is the likely cause. The V gene is TRBV5-3, the J gene TRBJ2-1, with D possibly being TRBD2 (5 bases). TRBV5-3 is filed as an ORF, its function uncertain. The CDR3 loop spans 13 amino acids. For the CDR3, the DNA is TGCGCCAGCGCGGGCCGGTCCAACAATGAGCAGTTCTAC. Protein sequence: CASAGRSNNEQFY.

The chain couples TRBV19 to TRBJ1-2; no clear D. This CDR3 comprises 12 residues. CDR1 is LNHDA and CDR2 is SQIVND in the germline V gene (reference sequence). The V gene lost 7 bases and the J gene lost 3 bases, with 9 bases spanning the gap. CDR3 residues: CASTVDYYGYTF. For the CDR3, the DNA is TGTGCCAGTACTGTGGATTACTATGGCTACACCTTC.

The gene calls are TRBV4-2 and TRBJ1-2, with D perhaps TRBD1 (5 bases). The CDR3 loop spans 13 amino acids. V lost 4 bases and J 4 bases, leaving 10 bases between the germline ends. Germline V CDR1 and CDR2: LGHNA, YNFKEQ. CDR3 loop: CASSPATAYGYTF. The CDR3 nucleotides are TGTGCCAGCAGCCCTGCGACAGCCTATGGCTACACCTTC.

This clonotype was observed many times. The chain joins TRBV30 to TRBJ1-2; D not resolved. The CDR3 sequence is 14 residues long. Deletions cut 2 bases from V and 4 bases from J, with 14 bases between. The germline V gene has CDR1 GTSNPN and CDR2 SVGIG (reference sequence). The CDR3 sequence: CAWSPREQSYGYTF. The CDR3 coding sequence is TGTGCCTGGAGTCCTCGGGAACAGAGCTATGGCTACACCTTC.